Listed here are 12 T cell receptor beta chains from one sample, sequenced in a study of shared T cell receptors in the human thymus (dated by TCRdb to 2020 to 2023). Receptors were amplified or captured by the immunoSEQ multiplex PCR assay. The clones in this table, taken by TCRdb from immuneACCESS, are in-frame only. Not every clone is retained; where verified, under half of the shortfall comes from an unresolved V gene, and the cause of the rest is unknown. In this sample the table shows 550,000 to 800,000 clones, approximately 83% of which occur a single time. 0.0095% to 0.013% of the sample belongs to the ten largest clones. This same sample was also part of a study on human thymus T cells.

Source material: thymocytes. These receptor sequences come from a girl under two years old with a congenital heart defect. Donor details come from another sample of the same person, matched by shared clones.

The chain combines TRBV6-6 with TRBJ1-5; D is perhaps TRBD1 (6 bases). Germline V gives CDR1 MNHNY, CDR2 SVGAGI (reference sequence). The CDR3 contains 15 residues. V lost 10 bases to trimming and J lost 4 bases, with 20 bases between them. The CDR3 DNA reads as TGTGCCATACGGGGCCGGGACAAACGGAATCAGCCCCAGCATTTT. It specifies CAIRGRDKRNQPQHF.

The rearrangement uses TRBV13 and TRBJ2-3, with 12 bases lining up with TRBD2. The V segment lost 5 bases and the J segment 4 bases; nucleotides outside the gene matches: 13. The CDR3 spans 18 residues. Germline V gene lookup returns CDR1 PRHDT and CDR2 FYEKMQ (reference sequence). CDR3 sequence: CASSTTLTSGGPPDTQYF. The CDR3 DNA reads as TGTGCCAGCAGCACCACCCTTACTAGCGGGGGGCCACCAGATACGCAGTATTTT.

V is TRBV19 and J is TRBJ1-4; D perhaps matches TRBD1 (5 bases). Germline-derived CDR1 and CDR2 are LNHDA and SQIVND (reference sequence). The CDR3 covers 18 residues. V lost 2 bases and J 5 bases, leaving 21 bases between the germline ends. CDR3 protein: CASSIPPGLSYQNEKLFF. CDR3 bases: TGTGCCAGTAGTATACCGCCGGGACTCTCTTACCAAAATGAAAAACTGTTTTTT.

This chain uses TRBV30 with TRBJ2-5; TRBD2 might be the D (5 bases). V was shortened by 5 bases and J by 1 base, with 11 bases between the two germline ends. The CDR3 totals 13 residues. Germline CDR1 and CDR2: GTSNPN and SVGIG (reference sequence). The CDR3 nucleotides read TGTGCCTGGCAACTAGGGCCCCAAGAGACCCAGTACTTC. Its protein product is CAWQLGPQETQYF.

The chain links TRBV27 to TRBJ1-5; the match to TRBD1 covers 7 bases. Germline values: CDR1 MNHEY, CDR2 SMNVEV (reference sequence). The V segment lost 6 bases and the J segment 0 bases; nucleotides outside the gene matches: 17. The CDR3 has 19 residues. The CDR3 nucleotides read TGTGCCAGCAGACTTAGAGGGACAGAGTCCGGATATAGCAATCAGCCCCAGCATTTT. It translates to CASRLRGTESGYSNQPQHF.

This clone was seen just once. The chain has TRBV12-2 and TRBJ2-5; TRBD2 is the table's D call and was not checked against the DNA. TRBV12-2 is a pseudogene locus. The CDR3 consists of 17 residues. The CDR3 DNA is TGTGCAAGTCGCTTGTTAAGACCGGGACTACTAGAAGAGACCCAGTACTTC. As protein: CASRLLRPGLLEETQYF.

This chain links TRBV4-3 with TRBJ2-5; 8 bases align to TRBD1. Germline V CDR1 and CDR2: LGHNA, YSLEER. The CDR3 runs 15 residues. Trimming at V came to 0 bases and at J to 3 bases, leaving 3 bases not matched to a gene. In nucleotides, the CDR3 is TGCGCCAGCAGCCAAGACTACAGGGGGGAAGAGACCCAGTACTTC. This encodes CASSQDYRGEETQYF.

DNA of the CDR3: TGTGCCAGCAGTGCATCCCCTCGGGGAGGTAATGAAAAACTGTTTTTT. Its translation is CASSASPRGGNEKLFF. This sequence joins TRBV25-1 and TRBJ1-4; D not resolved. Trimming shortened V by 4 bases and J by 4 bases, and 16 bases separated the two germline ends. This CDR3 spans 16 amino acids. Germline lookup yields CDR1 MGHDK and CDR2 SYGVNS.

The chain combines TRBV6-5 with TRBJ1-5; TRBD1 aligns across 8 bases. The CDR3 spans 11 residues. CDR1 is MNHEY, CDR2 SVGAGI, per germline. In nucleotides, the CDR3 is TGTGCGCGGACAGGGTGCCAGCCCCAGCATTTT. Protein sequence: CARTGCQPQHF.

This chain connects TRBV18 to TRBJ1-5, with D perhaps TRBD1 (5 bases). The CDR3 has 20 amino acids. Germline assignment: CDR1 KGHSH and CDR2 LQKENI. V shed 5 bases and J shed 9 bases, with 35 bases lying between them. The CDR3 loop is CASSNRTSAVGGNLARPQHF. In DNA, the CDR3 is TGTGCCAGCTCAAACCGGACTAGCGCGGTTGGGGGAAATCTCGCTCGGCCCCAGCATTTT.

The rearrangement joins TRBV5-1 to TRBJ2-1, with TRBD2 identical over 12 bases. The CDR3 loop spans 17 amino acids. Germline lookup yields CDR1 SGHRS and CDR2 YFSETQ. V shed 4 bases, J shed 3 bases, and the junction held 8 bases outside the gene matches. CDR3: CASSPCLAGGLYNEQFF. The CDR3 nucleotides are TGCGCCAGCAGCCCTTGCCTAGCGGGGGGGCTCTACAATGAGCAGTTCTTC.

The chain is built from TRBV27 and TRBJ1-5; the match to TRBD1 covers 7 bases. CDR1 is MNHEY and CDR2 is SMNVEV in the germline V gene (reference sequence). The CDR3 has 18 amino acids. V lost 6 bases, J lost 3 bases, and 17 bases stayed unmatched. CDR3 sequence: CASRPDRAPRPDNQPQHF. CDR3 coding DNA: TGTGCCAGCAGGCCAGACAGGGCCCCAAGGCCCGACAATCAGCCCCAGCATTTT.